The 20 T cell receptor beta chains presented below share a single source sample, sequenced in a study of shared clonotypes between healthy human individuals. Sequenced by immunoSEQ multiplex PCR; TCRdb stores in-frame clones only, minus some. Altogether 1,500,000 or so clones are present, roughly 97% being singletons, with the ten largest covering approximately 1.1%. Sequencing was carried out using naive CD4+ T cells sorted from blood. The subset was: CD45RA+ positively selected. The receptors stem from a man aged 25-45 years in good health.

The chain carries TRBV7-2 and TRBJ2-4, with 10 bases identical to TRBD1. Germline CDR1 and CDR2: SGHTA and FQGNSA. There are 15 residues in the CDR3. The V segment lost 1 base and the J segment 4 bases; nucleotides outside the gene matches: 1. The CDR3 here is CASSLGGQGKNIQYF. CDR3 DNA: TGTGCCAGCAGCTTAGGGGGACAGGGGAAAAACATTCAGTACTTC. The complete variable domain, with remaining parts taken from reference TRBV7-2 and TRBJ2-4, reads GAGVSQSPSNKVTEKGKDVELRCDPISGHTALYWYRQSLGQGLEFLIYFQGNSAPDKSGLPSDRFSAERTGGSVSTLTIQRTQQEDSAVYLCASSLGGQGKNIQYFGAGTRLSVL.

J is TRBJ2-2 and V is TRBV19, with TRBD2 as a possible D gene (6 bases). Per the germline V gene, CDR1 is LNHDA and CDR2 is SQIVND (reference sequence). V lost 5 bases and J 7 bases, leaving 17 bases between the germline ends. This CDR3 has 15 amino acids. CDR3 sequence (DNA): TGTGCCAGTAGTCCACGGAGGAGGGCGGGCGGGGAGCTGTTTTTT. Residues: CASSPRRRAGGELFF.

This clone was observed a single time. The CDR3 coding sequence is TGTGCCAGTAGTGGTGGGGGGAGCTCCTACGAGCAGTACTTC. This translates into CASSGGGSSYEQYF. The chain joins TRBV19 to TRBJ2-7; D is possibly TRBD2 (6 bases). Germline V gene lookup returns CDR1 LNHDA and CDR2 SQIVND (reference sequence). This CDR3 spans 14 amino acids. The ends were cut back, 5 bases at V and 0 bases at J, with 11 bases in the middle. Looking up the rest from reference TRBV19 and TRBJ2-7 gives the full variable domain: DGGITQSPKYLFRKEGQNVTLSCEQNLNHDAMYWYRQDPGQGLRLIYYSQIVNDFQKGDIAEGYSVSREKKESFPLTVTSAQKNPTAFYLCASSGGGSSYEQYFGPGTRLTVT.

The CDR3, as DNA: TGTGCCTCTGGAATGATCCCCTCCTACGAGCAGTACTTC. It specifies CASGMIPSYEQYF. V gene TRBV30 combines with J gene TRBJ2-7; D remains ambiguous. Per germline, CDR1 GTSNPN and CDR2 SVGIG (reference sequence). Trimming shortened V by 7 bases and J by 0 bases, and 13 bases separated the two germline ends. The CDR3 is 13 residues long.

The chain uses TRBV5-1 and TRBJ1-3; D is unclear. Trimming shortened V by 1 base and J by 5 bases, and 7 bases separated the two germline ends. The length of the CDR3 is 13 residues. Germline CDR1 reads SGHRS; CDR2 reads YFSETQ. This CDR3 is CASSLSLRNTIYF. CDR3 in DNA: TGCGCCAGCAGCTTGAGCCTGAGAAACACCATATATTTT.

This sequence joins TRBV5-1 and TRBJ2-7; 8 nucleotides match TRBD2. Germline lookup yields CDR1 SGHRS and CDR2 YFSETQ. This CDR3 is built from 16 residues. Germline trimming cut 0 bases from V and 6 bases from J; bases unmatched to any gene: 11. CDR3 nucleotides: TGCGCCAGCAGCTTGGCTTTCCCAGCGGGAGTTTCCGAGCAGTACTTC. Residues: CASSLAFPAGVSEQYF.

For this clone: Within the sample, other DNA sequences also encode this same CDR3. This sequence joins TRBV5-1 and TRBJ2-5; D unresolved. This CDR3 is built from 11 residues. The germline gives CDR1 SGHRS, CDR2 YFSETQ. V dropped 5 bases and J dropped 2 bases, with 4 bases sitting between them. The CDR3 spells CASSRQETQYF. As DNA, the CDR3 is TGCGCCAGCAGTCGACAAGAGACCCAGTACTTC.

This chain joins TRBV30 and TRBJ1-5, with D hard to call. The CDR3 consists of 15 residues. Germline V gene sequence: CDR1 GTSNPN, CDR2 SVGIG (reference sequence). The V end was cut by 2 bases, the J end by 3 bases, with 14 bases between. Here the CDR3 reads CAWSPTAGYNQPQHF. CDR3 DNA sequence: TGTGCCTGGAGTCCTACCGCTGGATACAATCAGCCCCAGCATTTT.

As to this clone: Different DNA sequences within this sample yield the same CDR3. This chain joins TRBV28 and TRBJ1-2; D remains ambiguous. V was pared by 6 bases and J by 1 base, with 3 bases between. Germline values: CDR1 MDHEN, CDR2 SYDVKM. The CDR3 is made up of 11 amino acids. CDR3 coding DNA: TGTGCCAGCAGCCTTAACTATGGCTACACCTTC. Translated, it gives CASSLNYGYTF.

This clone was seen just once. The chain carries TRBV5-5 and TRBJ2-7; a weak D match, TRBD2 (6 bases). Between the trimmed V and J ends, which lost 2 bases and 2 bases, there was a span of 20 bases. The CDR3 length is 17 residues. Germline CDR1 SGHKS, CDR2 YYEKEE (reference sequence). This CDR3 is CASSFAVGLVPAYEQYF. CDR3 nucleotides: TGTGCCAGCAGCTTCGCGGTGGGACTCGTACCGGCCTACGAGCAGTACTTC.

J is TRBJ2-7 and V is TRBV10-1; D unclear. Germline CDR1 reads WNHNN; CDR2 reads SYGVQD (reference sequence). The CDR3 extends over 14 amino acids. Deletions cut 0 bases from V and 7 bases from J, with 13 bases between. Here the CDR3 reads CASSESSNPREQYF. The CDR3 DNA is TGCGCCAGCAGTGAGTCGAGCAACCCTCGGGAGCAGTACTTC.

The gene calls are TRBV14 and TRBJ2-5; 10 bases are a match to TRBD2. The V gene end was trimmed by 4 bases and the J gene end by 7 bases; junction bases not matched to a gene: 15. The germline gives CDR1 SGHDN, CDR2 FVKESK. CDR3 length: 17 amino acids. The CDR3: CASSREPWWLAGATQYF. In DNA form, the CDR3 reads TGTGCCAGCAGCCGAGAACCCTGGTGGCTAGCGGGAGCGACCCAGTACTTC.

This chain uses TRBV6-1 with TRBJ2-7, with a possible D match to TRBD2 (5 bases). CDR1 is MNHNS and CDR2 is SASEGT in the germline V gene. The V and J ends lost 3 bases and 4 bases respectively, with 13 bases between them. The CDR3 is 14 residues long. CDR3 residues: CASSDGGSMYEQYF. The CDR3 DNA is TGTGCCAGCAGTGACGGTGGGAGTATGTACGAGCAGTACTTC.

The rearrangement links TRBV27 to TRBJ1-5, with 7 bases fitting TRBD1. Germline CDR1 MNHEY, CDR2 SMNVEV (reference sequence). The CDR3 totals 15 residues. The junction had 6 bases not matched to a gene; V was cut back by 2 bases and J by 5 bases. CDR3 protein: CASSLLGQSHQPQHF. In nucleotides, the CDR3 is TGTGCCAGCAGTTTACTGGGACAGAGCCATCAGCCCCAGCATTTT.

The rearrangement joins TRBV18 to TRBJ2-7; D possibly uses TRBD1 or TRBD2 (5 bases each). The V and J ends lost 3 bases and 0 bases respectively, with 9 bases between them. The CDR3 has 14 amino acids. Germline CDR1 and CDR2: KGHSH and LQKENI. CDR3: CASSPGANSYEQYF. As DNA, the CDR3 is TGTGCCAGCTCACCCGGGGCAAACTCCTACGAGCAGTACTTC.

This chain connects TRBV5-1 to TRBJ1-1; D may be TRBD1 (5 bases). The germline V gene encodes CDR1 SGHRS and CDR2 YFSETQ. V dropped 2 bases and J dropped 2 bases, with 10 bases sitting between them. The CDR3 length is 14 residues. The CDR3 nucleotides read TGCGCCAGCAGCTTCCGGGACGCTAACACTGAAGCTTTCTTT. Protein: CASSFRDANTEAFF.

The chain has TRBV7-9 and TRBJ2-7; TRBD2 matches at 10 bases. CDR3 length: 15 residues. Germline loops: CDR1 SEHNR, CDR2 FQNEAQ (reference sequence). The V gene end was trimmed by 5 bases and the J gene end by 6 bases; junction bases not matched to a gene: 10. DNA of the CDR3: TGTGCCAGCAGCCAAATACCACAGCGGGAGGGCGAGCAGTACTTC. It is translated as CASSQIPQREGEQYF.

V is TRBV29-1 and J is TRBJ2-3; 9 bases are a match to TRBD2. Germline-derived CDR1 and CDR2 are SQVTM and ANQGSEA. CDR3 length: 16 residues. Trimming cost V 4 bases and J 4 bases; bases outside gene matches: 12. The CDR3 DNA reads TGCAGCGTTGCCGACGTATTAGCGGGAGTACCAGATACGCAGTATTTT. It encodes CSVADVLAGVPDTQYF.

Note on this clone: The same CDR3 is also encoded by other DNA sequences in this sample. The chain couples TRBV7-2 to TRBJ2-5, with D perhaps matching TRBD1 or TRBD2 (5 bases each). Deletions cut 1 base from V and 3 bases from J, with 6 bases between. This CDR3 has 13 amino acids. The germline CDR1 and CDR2 sequences are SGHTA and FQGNSA. The CDR3 loop reads CASSLGGEETQYF. CDR3 sequence (DNA): TGTGCCAGCAGCTTAGGAGGGGAAGAGACCCAGTACTTC.

The rearrangement joins TRBV25-1 to TRBJ2-4; the D is unclear. The V end was cut by 1 base, the J end by 0 bases, with 13 bases between. The CDR3 has 17 amino acids. Germline V gene sequence: CDR1 MGHDK, CDR2 SYGVNS. CDR3 sequence: CASSESKAQRAKNIQYF. The CDR3 region has the DNA TGTGCCAGCAGTGAATCTAAAGCCCAACGAGCCAAAAACATTCAGTACTTC.